The 2 T cell receptor beta chains reported below all come from one sample, sequenced in a study of T-cell reconstitution after alpha-beta-depleted transplantation in children. A library of TCRbeta sequences, prepared with unique molecular identifiers, was generated. TCRdb fed the PCR reads into MiXCR, producing one record per CDR3 protein. Here the sample spans around 800,000 distinct CDR3 sequences, around 17% being singletons. This material consisted of PBMCs, mostly from graft donor cells, taken 360 days after TCRalphabeta/CD19-depleted stem cell transplant. All receptors derive from a male patient younger than 18 who had a stem cell transplant for acute lymphoblastic leukemia, so the T cells may come from the graft donor.

The chain has TRBV19 and TRBJ2-1, with D uncertain. CDR3 size: 15 residues. With 3 bases removed from V and 1 base from J, the gap between germline ends came to 10 bases. Per the germline V gene, CDR1 is LNHDA and CDR2 is SQIVND (reference sequence). The CDR3 spells CASSIWPPSYNEQFF. The CDR3 bases are TGTGCCAGTAGTATCTGGCCCCCTTCCTACAATGAGCAGTTCTTC.

V gene TRBV7-2 combines with J gene TRBJ2-1, with 10 bases matching TRBD2. Germline values: CDR1 SGHTA, CDR2 FQGNSA. Trimming removed 5 bases from V and 6 bases from J; junction bases left unmatched: 13. The CDR3 consists of 17 residues. The CDR3 nucleotides read TGTGCCAGCAGCCCTAGCAGGAGTTTAGCGGGAGGCAATGAGCAGTTCTTC. This codes for CASSPSRSLAGGNEQFF.